The text below deals with one T cell receptor (beta chain). The CDR3 runs 14 residues. Trimming shortened V by 3 bases and J by 5 bases, and 13 bases separated the two germline ends. Germline V gene data show CDR1 as MDHEN and CDR2 as SYDVKM. The sample comes from a study of T cell responses to AZD1222 COVID-19 vaccine. TCRdb keeps only in-frame clones here, not all; method: immunoSEQ multiplex PCR. The table records about 130,000 clones, 85% to 95% of them present only once. The sequencing here drew on peripheral blood, taken on day 0 of AZD1222 vaccination. The chain couples TRBV28 to TRBJ1-1, with a weak D call TRBD1 (6 bases). This TCR was recovered from an adult in good health. CDR3 nucleotides: TGTGCCAGCAGTTTTGCAGGGGAAAATACTGAAGCTTTCTTT. Encoded protein: CASSFAGENTEAFF.